This T cell receptor (beta chain) emerged from a study of neurological immune-mediated disorders (dated 2019 in TCRdb). In the study overall: Among the roughly 34 multiple sclerosis patients, relapsing-remitting MS was present in roughly 30 and secondary progressive MS was present in 3. Using UMI-based sequencing, the study compared peripheral blood TCR-beta repertoires from patients with HTLV-I-associated myelopathy (HAM/TSP), patients with multiple sclerosis, and healthy controls. The roughly 100 TCR-beta libraries included longitudinal samples, technical triplicates and paired sorted CD4+ and CD8+ T-cell subsets alongside PBMC samples. Of the 65 to 70 subjects in the cohort, about 14 were HAM/TSP patients, around 35 were multiple sclerosis patients, and roughly 20 were healthy controls.

A few counts support this clonotype. This clone's antigen is unknown. No much larger clonotype is one base removed from it; base qualities were not supplied. General conclusions and limits of the study: No clinical or MRI features were associated with the MS cluster, and the authors said that larger cohorts are needed. TCR clonal expansion was greatest in HAM/TSP patients and smallest in MS patients, who ranked below even healthy controls. Repertoires from 18 of 34 MS patients were grouped by phylogenetic analysis into a cluster of related CDR3 sequences, suggesting a possible repertoire-level signature. No identical CDR3 amino acid sequences were found to be shared among expanded clones across subjects, suggesting that TCR-beta repertoires were private in all groups.

V lost 3 bases and J lost 1 base; the stretch between them is 18 bases long. The cysteine opens and the phenylalanine closes a CDR3 of 16 amino acids. CDR3 DNA only is kept here, 48 bases in frame from base 1. From a lookup of the germline V gene (reference sequence), CDR1 and CDR2 are DFQATT and SNEGSKA. Unsorted PBMC libraries were generated from 2 million PBMCs stored in RNAlater at -80 °C until RNA extraction. Multiple sclerosis patients were enrolled in a US clinical protocol under which disease progression was evaluated by magnetic resonance imaging. PBMCs were separated from peripheral blood using Ficoll-Hypaque density gradient centrifugation and then cryopreserved in liquid nitrogen. To synthesize cDNA, template-switch 5'RACE was performed with a primer carrying a 10-nucleotide random unique molecular identifier so that each TCR transcript was tagged. Each sequencing run produced over 180 million TCR-beta sequences covering 15-18 subjects. Total RNA was extracted with the RNeasy kit. The KAPA Real-time Library Amplification kit was used to amplify TCR-beta VDJ regions with primers for the TCR constant region and the 5'RACE anchor. Sample indexes and Illumina adaptors were added in a first PCR, and a second PCR then increased library yield. The roughly 650 bp TCR product was size-selected on a 2% E-gel SizeSelection system after Ampure bead purification. Before pooling, libraries had their quality checked on a Bioanalyzer, their concentration measured with Qubit, and their quantity determined with the Kapa Library Quantification kit. An Illumina HiSeq 2500 sequenced the libraries paired-end 2 x 150 bp. To increase sequence diversity, about 24-32% phiX was spiked into each library pool. Turning to the authors' computational methods: Quality-filtered reads were processed with the UMI-based MiGEC pipeline, and over 80% of raw TCR sequences were removed by the MiGEC pipeline during error correction. IMGT germline references were used for alignment of VDJ genes, and clonotypes were defined by a unique CDR3 amino acid sequence together with V-J genes. Clonal expansion, Shannon diversity and CDR3 relatedness (CalcPairwiseDistances, ClusterSamples) were evaluated with VDJtools, and phylogenetic trees were built with CLCbio workbench. Expanded clones were defined as having at least 8 unique UMIs, based on coefficient-of-variation modelling across technical triplicates. TCRdb ran its own pipeline on the public reads, namely fastp trimming at Q25 and MiXCR clone calling, and kept in-frame beta chains. Each entry is one CDR3 protein sequence, shown with its most common DNA and genes. TCRdb, not the authors, supplied the V and J calls. For this sample the table gives around 25,000 distinct CDR3 sequences, of which roughly 2.5% were detected only once. 2.3% of the sample goes to the ten largest clones.

The source of this sequence is a woman aged 50 to 60 with multiple sclerosis. Recombination connected TRBV20-1 to TRBJ2-5; 7 matching bases give a weak D call of TRBD2. The material sequenced was PBMCs. The CDR3 reads as follows: CSASPSGGLIQETQYF. The DNA reads as follows: TGCAGTGCTAGTCCATCCGGGGGGCTAATCCAAGAGACCCAGTACTTC.